Reported below is one T cell receptor beta chain. Its antigen is currently not known. Base qualities are not recorded, but no much larger clone differs from it by a single base. The CDR3 regions of human TCRbeta chains were analyzed by immunosequencing. Concerning the study's data processing: TCRs in the repertoires were compared against a reference library of SARS-CoV-2-specific TCRs that had been generated with the MIRA antigen-specificity platform. Breadth was defined as the fraction of unique TCRs that were SARS-CoV-2-associated, and depth was defined as the fraction of total T cells that were SARS-CoV-2-associated. Each spike-specific TCR was assigned to its reactive spike region and to a CD4 or CD8 class using the MIRA data. Log10-transformed breadth and depth values were compared by one-way ANOVA with Sidak's multiple comparisons tests. Imported from immuneACCESS, the table was reduced by TCRdb to in-frame sequences with V and J called. These copies leave out some clones; in studies compared against another copy, an unresolved V gene accounts for under half, and the cause of the remainder is not known. From that table come the V and J calls and clone size; the DNA was used to work out D and trimming. This sample holds more than 85,000 clones; around 87% were observed only once. In total, the top ten clones hold 4.4% of the sample.

The record originates from a study of T cell responses to AZD1222 COVID-19 vaccine (dated by TCRdb to about 2021). With respect to the entire study: TCR sequencing was performed for fewer than 250 trial participants, of whom about 200 were given two doses of AZD1222 and approximately 25 were given two doses of MenACWY control vaccine. Trial participants were enrolled by age into 18-55, 56-69 and 70-plus year subgroups, with around 150, 28 and 57 TCR-sequenced participants respectively. Findings and caveats that apply to the study as a whole: CD4 TCRs associated with the vaccine covered the entire spike protein, and the dominant responses were in regions 160-218 and 743-854. The 56-69-year group was small, and its depth increase did not reach significance, likely because of low power. Participants were mostly white British, with more females than males. The authors suggested clonal diversity may have been underestimated. Only six or seven AZD1222 recipients were SARS-CoV-2 seropositive at baseline, limiting conclusions about previously exposed vaccinees. A significant rise in spike-specific TCR breadth and depth was observed after two AZD1222 doses relative to day 0 and relative to MenACWY recipients. Reportedly, close to half of the unique spike-specific TCRs recognized epitopes lying outside the regions that are mutated in the B.1.351 and B.1.1.7 variants. No day 14 peak-response samples were available, so repertoires were characterized only after the peak T cell response.

Read against the paper, the sample's time point label means: about 28 days (+/-7) after the second vaccine dose. AZD1222 recipients whose second dose came at about 4 weeks and those whose second dose came at about 12 weeks were combined into one group, since spike-specific TCR depth and breadth did not differ between the two schedules. The vaccinee samples were drawn from two UK trials, COV001 and COV002, one of which was a single-blind randomized controlled phase 2/3 trial testing AZD1222 (ChAdOx1 nCoV-19) in healthy adults. For TCRbeta chain sequencing, PBMC samples from trial participants were taken at day 0 and at day 28 after the second dose. The CDR3, from cysteine to phenylalanine, totals 14 residues. The entry retains the CDR3 DNA only, 42 bases that are in frame from base 1. CDR1 KGHDR and CDR2 SFDVKD were looked up in the germline V gene. Trimming takes 3 bases from V and 8 bases from J, and the germline ends sit 15 bases apart.

The sample consisted of peripheral blood, taken 28 days after the second AZD1222 dose. The V and J genes are TRBV24-1 and TRBJ1-2; the D gene lacks a confident call. The sequence came from an adult who received the AZD1222 COVID-19 vaccine. In nucleotides, the sequence is TGTGCCACCAGTGATCGAGGACTCAGTTACGGCTACACCTTC. Its protein is CATSDRGLSYGYTF.